This TCR beta chain was sequenced in a study of T cell repertoires in cytomegalovirus infection. TCRdb redid the calling of the reads with MiXCR, one entry per CDR3 protein. Of about 360,000 distinct CDR3 sequences listed, around 18% are singletons. Findings of the study overall: Cumulative frequency (of public TCR beta family members) identified carriers of CMV plus the relevant HLA. Ex vivo, HLA-C-restricted CMV-specific TCR beta clonotypes prevailed over the rest of the response.

Concerning this clonotype itself: The antigen is not known.

The CDR3 has 15 residues. Looked up from germline, CDR1 is DFQATT and CDR2 is SNEGSKA (reference sequence). Germline trimming cut 5 bases from V and 3 bases from J; bases unmatched to any gene: 9. The receptor comes from a human donor in good health (CMV status not recorded). Some clones in this sample may be carry-over from other donors' samples. The specimen sequenced was PBMCs. V is TRBV20-1 and J is TRBJ2-3; TRBD1 matches 9 bases. CDR3 in amino acids: CSAGHPGQGTDTQYF. The CDR3 coding sequence is TGCAGTGCTGGCCATCCGGGACAGGGTACAGATACGCAGTATTTT.